Below are 17 T cell receptor beta chains sequenced from a single sample in a study of cytomegalovirus exposure and HLA in healthy donors. The PCR ran on 60 Vbeta and 13 Jbeta primers. Sequencing was performed with immunoSEQ multiplex PCR; in TCRdb, only in-frame clones are kept and a portion is missing. Its table records some 180,000 clones. The sequencing input was PBMCs. All receptors come from a man under 40 in good health and CMV-seronegative.

The J gene is TRBJ2-5, the V gene TRBV11-2; tentative D call: TRBD2 (6 bases). The germline gives CDR1 SGHAT, CDR2 FQNNGV. V was clipped by 5 bases and J by 2 bases, with 12 bases between them. The length of the CDR3 is 14 residues. The DNA of the CDR3 is TGTGCCAGCAGCCGGGGGAAAGGGCAAGAGACCCAGTACTTC. The encoded protein is CASSRGKGQETQYF. Filled out from reference TRBV11-2 and TRBJ2-5, the complete variable domain reads EAGVAQSPRYKIIEKRQSVAFWCNPISGHATLYWYQQILGQGPKLLIQFQNNGVVDDSQLPKDRFSAERLKGVDSTLKIQPAKLEDSAVYLCASSRGKGQETQYFGPGTRLLVL.

This sequence joins TRBV7-9 and TRBJ2-3; 10 bases align to TRBD2. The trim removed 5 bases at V and 3 bases at J, leaving 5 bases unmatched. This CDR3 spans 15 amino acids. Per the germline V gene, CDR1 is SEHNR and CDR2 is FQNEAQ (reference sequence). The CDR3 DNA is TGTGCCAGCAGCACCTCTAGCGGGAGAACAGATACGCAGTATTTT. Translating it yields CASSTSSGRTDTQYF.

The CDR3 DNA follows: TGTGCCAGCTCATCAGGGGGCGATACTGAAGCTTTCTTT. Its protein is CASSSGGDTEAFF. The chain has TRBV18 and TRBJ1-1, with 8 bases aligning to TRBD1. Germline CDR1 KGHSH, CDR2 LQKENI. J lost 5 bases, V lost 5 bases, and 4 bases had no gene match. This CDR3 region has 13 residues. The full variable domain, its missing parts supplied by reference TRBV18 and TRBJ1-1, is NAGVMQNPRHLVRRRGQEARLRCSPMKGHSHVYWYRQLPEEGLKFMVYLQKENIIDESGMPKERFSAEFPKEGPSILRIQQVVRGDSAAYFCASSSGGDTEAFFGQGTRLTVV.

J is TRBJ1-1 and V is TRBV11-3; 11 bases fit TRBD1. The CDR3 has 17 residues. After removal of 5 bases from V and 0 bases from J, the junction contained 8 bases not matched to a gene. Germline loops: CDR1 SGHNT, CDR2 YENEEA. DNA for the CDR3: TGTGCCAGCAGCCTAGGGGGACAGGGGGTAATGAACACTGAAGCTTTCTTT. The encoded protein is CASSLGGQGVMNTEAFF. The whole variable domain, filled in from reference TRBV11-3 and TRBJ1-1, reads EAGVVQSPRYKIIEKKQPVAFWCNPISGHNTLYWYLQNLGQGPELLIRYENEEAVDDSQLPKDRFSAERLKGVDSTLKIQPAELGDSAVYLCASSLGGQGVMNTEAFFGQGTRLTVV.

This chain joins TRBV20-1 and TRBJ1-2; D is uncertain. This CDR3 spans 11 amino acids. V lost 0 bases, J lost 7 bases, and 6 bases lay in between. Germline CDR1 is DFQATT and CDR2 is SNEGSKA (reference sequence). The CDR3 is CSARETSGYTF. DNA of the CDR3: TGCAGTGCTAGAGAGACTTCTGGCTACACCTTC.

V and J are TRBV5-1 and TRBJ1-1, with D possibly TRBD1 on 5 matching bases. The length of the CDR3 is 14 residues. The V gene lost 4 bases and the J gene lost 1 base, with 11 bases spanning the gap. Germline CDR1 reads SGHRS; CDR2 reads YFSETQ. This chain's CDR3 is CASSKQEQNTEAFF. CDR3 DNA sequence: TGCGCCAGCAGCAAACAGGAGCAGAACACTGAAGCTTTCTTT.

This chain joins TRBV6-5 and TRBJ2-1, with D possibly being TRBD1 (5 bases). This CDR3 comprises 14 residues. Trimming cost V 3 bases and J 9 bases, with 15 bases left between them. The germline CDR1 and CDR2 sequences are MNHEY and SVGAGI. The chain's CDR3 is CASSYRSGSSEQFF. In DNA form, the CDR3 reads TGTGCCAGCAGTTATAGGTCAGGGTCCAGTGAGCAGTTCTTC.

The rearrangement links TRBV10-3 to TRBJ2-1; 15 positions match TRBD2. The CDR3 is 18 residues long. J gave up 5 bases and V 6 bases, and 11 bases lay outside the gene matches. Germline V lookup: CDR1 ENHRY, CDR2 SYGVKD. This chain's CDR3 is CAIRGTSGGSPPHNEQFF. The CDR3 nucleotides are TGTGCCATCAGAGGGACTAGCGGGGGGTCCCCCCCACACAATGAGCAGTTCTTC.

The V gene is TRBV6-5, the J gene TRBJ1-3; D remains ambiguous. Looked up from germline, CDR1 is MNHEY and CDR2 is SVGAGI. Between the trimmed V and J ends, which lost 4 bases and 0 bases, there was a span of 10 bases. This CDR3 is built from 15 residues. The CDR3 loop reads CASSSSAYSGNTIYF. As DNA, the CDR3 is TGTGCCAGCAGTTCCTCAGCATACTCTGGAAACACCATATATTTT.

J is TRBJ1-6 and V is TRBV18; D possibly corresponds to TRBD1 (5 bases). Trimming took off 0 bases at V and 6 bases at J, with 12 bases between the two ends. Germline-derived CDR1 and CDR2 are KGHSH and LQKENI. This CDR3 has 16 residues. CDR3 amino acids: CASSPPHGTTNSPLHF. The CDR3 DNA is TGTGCCAGCTCACCACCCCACGGGACTACTAATTCACCCCTCCACTTT.

V gene TRBV7-2 combines with J gene TRBJ1-2; maybe TRBD1 (5 bases). The V gene's germline CDR1 is SGHTA and CDR2 FQGNSA. V was trimmed by 3 bases and J by 8 bases, leaving 13 bases between them. The CDR3 consists of 13 residues. The CDR3: CASSFPGLEGYTF. The CDR3 bases are TGTGCCAGCAGCTTCCCAGGGTTGGAAGGCTACACCTTC.

The chain is built from TRBV7-2 and TRBJ2-7, with TRBD1 matching over 7 bases. The CDR3 sequence is 15 residues long. The germline CDR1 and CDR2 sequences are SGHTA and FQGNSA. With V trimmed by 2 bases and J by 2 bases, 6 bases remained unmatched. The CDR3 nucleotides read TGTGCCAGCAGCTTATCGAGCCAGGGGGCCTACGAGCAGTACTTC. Its translation: CASSLSSQGAYEQYF. Filled out from reference TRBV7-2 and TRBJ2-7, the complete variable domain reads GAGVSQSPSNKVTEKGKDVELRCDPISGHTALYWYRQSLGQGLEFLIYFQGNSAPDKSGLPSDRFSAERTGGSVSTLTIQRTQQEDSAVYLCASSLSSQGAYEQYFGPGTRLTVT.

The rearrangement joins TRBV4-1 to TRBJ2-2, with 9 nucleotides matching TRBD2. This CDR3 contains 17 residues. Germline trimming cut 3 bases from V and 0 bases from J; bases unmatched to any gene: 5. Germline CDR1 and CDR2: MGHRA and YSYEKL. CDR3 in amino acids: CASSQAGGRSNTGELFF. Here the CDR3 DNA reads TGCGCCAGCAGCCAGGCGGGGGGGCGATCGAACACCGGGGAGCTGTTTTTT.

J is TRBJ1-1 and V is TRBV6-5, with D perhaps matching TRBD1 (6 bases). The CDR3 consists of 14 residues. The V gene's germline CDR1 is MNHEY and CDR2 SVGAGI. V was shortened by 5 bases and J by 10 bases, with 20 bases between the two germline ends. Here the CDR3 reads CASSAQGQVGVAFF. DNA for the CDR3: TGTGCCAGCAGTGCACAGGGCCAGGTTGGGGTAGCTTTCTTT.

V is TRBV6-5 and J is TRBJ1-1; D call uncertain. V lost 2 bases and J 2 bases, leaving 12 bases between the germline ends. Per germline, CDR1 MNHEY and CDR2 SVGAGI. This CDR3 has 15 residues. The CDR3 here is CASSYHKDSNTEAFF. The CDR3 DNA sequence: TGTGCCAGCAGTTACCACAAGGACTCCAACACTGAAGCTTTCTTT.

This chain connects TRBV5-1 to TRBJ1-5, with no clear D. CDR3 length equals 14 residues. Germline-derived CDR1 and CDR2 are SGHRS and YFSETQ. The germline V and J ends were trimmed by 2 bases and 7 bases, with 13 bases remaining between them. The CDR3, as DNA: TGCGCCAGCAGCTTCGGCTCGGAGGACCAGCCCCAGCATTTT. Translation: CASSFGSEDQPQHF. Complete variable domain (other parts from reference TRBV5-1 and TRBJ1-5): KAGVTQTPRYLIKTRGQQVTLSCSPISGHRSVSWYQQTPGQGLQFLFEYFSETQRNKGNFPGRFSGRQFSNSRSEMNVSTLELGDSALYLCASSFGSEDQPQHFGDGTRLSIL.

This chain uses TRBV27 with TRBJ2-3, with TRBD2 identical over 10 bases. The CDR3 has 15 residues. Unmatched junction bases numbered 7, after V lost 7 bases and J lost 3 bases. The V gene's germline CDR1 is MNHEY and CDR2 SMNVEV (reference sequence). For the CDR3, the DNA is TGTGCCAGCATCGCCGCTAGCGGGAGTACAGATACGCAGTATTTT. Amino acid sequence: CASIAASGSTDTQYF.